This T cell receptor beta chain was captured in a study of CD8 T cells in Susac syndrome. Reverse transcription of roughly 0.45 to 1 ug RNA used random hexamers. Amplification of TCR beta CDR3 spanned 54 Vbeta and 13 Jbeta via immunoSEQ multiplex PCR. One entry per CDR3 protein results from TCRdb running MiXCR on the immunoSEQ multiplex PCR reads. This sample has approximately 150,000 distinct CDR3 sequences, with approximately 95% found just once. Included as multiple sclerosis controls were treatment-naive patients who had stable or active relapsing-remitting disease. V lost 3 bases, J lost 6 bases, and 8 bases stayed unmatched. The CDR3 totals 14 residues.

The sequence was obtained from a human donor with multiple sclerosis. This chain joins TRBV12-3 or TRBV12-4 and TRBJ2-7; the match to TRBD2 covers 7 bases. Specimen: CD4+ T cells from PBMCs. CDR3 sequence: CASSFEAGPLEQYF. The CDR3 DNA is TGTGCCAGCAGTTTTGAAGCGGGGCCCCTCGAGCAGTACTTC.